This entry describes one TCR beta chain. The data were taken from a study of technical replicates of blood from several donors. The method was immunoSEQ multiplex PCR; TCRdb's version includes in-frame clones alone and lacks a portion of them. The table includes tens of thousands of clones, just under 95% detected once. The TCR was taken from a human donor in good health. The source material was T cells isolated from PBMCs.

This CDR3 reads CASSPDLGVYGYTF. DNA of the CDR3: TGTGCCAGCTCACCCGATCTAGGGGTCTATGGCTACACCTTC. The chain couples TRBV14 to TRBJ1-2, with D possibly matching TRBD1 (5 bases). The V end lost 8 bases, the J end lost 4 bases, and 17 bases lay between the germline ends. CDR3 length: 14 residues. Germline V CDR1 and CDR2: SGHDN, FVKESK.